This T cell receptor beta chain is drawn from a study of beta chain features in type 1 diabetes. Trimming removed 6 bases from V and 2 bases from J, with 10 bases in between. Germline V gene lookup returns CDR1 MNHEY and CDR2 SMNVEV (reference sequence). This CDR3 has 13 residues. Investigators reverse transcribed all isolated RNA, so they sequenced expressed TCRB transcripts. Sequenced by immunoSEQ multiplex PCR; TCRdb stores in-frame clones only, minus some. The table has 150,000 to 180,000 clones, over 7.5% seen once. This clonotype was sampled from a man aged 18 to 29 in good health. The V and J genes are TRBV27 and TRBJ1-1, with a possible D match to TRBD1 (5 bases). The sequenced material came from central memory CD4+ T cells from blood. The DNA for the CDR3 is TGTGCCAGCAGATCTCAGGGTAACACTGAAGCTTTCTTT. It encodes CASRSQGNTEAFF.